Listed below are T cell receptor beta chains from one sample, sequenced in a study of a mutant IDH1 vaccine in newly diagnosed glioma. Which antigens these TCRs recognize remains unknown. Libraries were prepared by immunoSEQ multiplex PCR; TCRdb keeps only in-frame clonotypes and omits some of them. The sample consists of about 27,000 clones, roughly 85% of them appearing once. Here the sequenced sample was PBMCs, taken from a glioma patient whose treatment included an IDH1 peptide vaccine. The source is a man in his thirties or forties with glioma. Each CDR3 is given with its conserved first and last residue. A D gene is named only where the DNA matches it firmly. Size values are once, few and many counts, or a class for expanded clones, and some rows have none.

>.|.|TRBJ2-1|TRBV7-3
CASSLTGESSYNEQFF
TGTGCCAGCAGCTTAACTGGCGAGAGCTCCTACAATGAGCAGTTCTTC
>.|.|TRBJ2-3|TRBV6-5
CASRRAQSSTDTQYF
TGTGCCAGCAGGAGAGCGCAATCTAGCACAGATACGCAGTATTTT
>.|.|TRBJ2-6|TRBV7-9
CASSSTEKSGANVLTF
TGTGCCAGCAGCTCGACAGAAAAGTCTGGGGCCAACGTCCTGACTTTC
>.|.|TRBJ2-7|TRBV6-5
CASCWPGSDEQYF
TGTGCCAGCTGTTGGCCGGGTAGCGACGAGCAGTACTTC
>few|.|TRBJ2-7|TRBV14
CASSLARGVHEQYF
TGTGCCAGCAGCCTTGCTCGGGGAGTCCACGAGCAGTACTTC
>.|TRBD1|TRBJ1-1|TRBV5-1
CASSTGTGNTEAFF
TGCGCCAGCAGCACGGGGACAGGGAACACTGAAGCTTTCTTT
>.|.|TRBJ2-6|TRBV18
CASSHGVDNVLTF
TGTGCCAGCTCTCACGGGGTTGACAACGTCCTGACTTTC
>.|TRBD2|TRBJ2-1|TRBV10-1
CASSLGLAEGNEQFF
TGCGCCAGCAGTTTGGGACTAGCGGAGGGCAATGAGCAGTTCTTC
>.|.|TRBJ1-5|TRBV7-8
CASSRTGGSDQPQHF
TGTGCCAGCAGTCGTACGGGGGGCTCAGATCAGCCCCAGCATTTT
>.|TRBD1|TRBJ2-1|TRBV7-3
CASSLQGADSYNEQFF
TGTGCCAGCAGCTTACAGGGGGCGGACTCCTACAATGAGCAGTTCTTC
>.|.|TRBJ1-2|TRBV6-5
CASTRTGLTDGYTF
TGTGCCAGCACCCGGACGGGTTTAACAGATGGCTACACCTTC
>.|.|TRBJ1-5|TRBV28
CASSSPEGGANNQPQHF
TGTGCCAGCAGCTCACCCGAGGGGGGCGCGAACAATCAGCCCCAGCATTTT
>.|.|TRBJ2-5|TRBV5-1
CASSERDGSQETQYF
TGCGCCAGCAGCGAAAGGGACGGGTCCCAAGAGACCCAGTACTTC
>.|TRBD1|TRBJ1-2|TRBV7-9
CASSLGTGGEGYTF
TGTGCCAGCAGCTTAGGGACAGGGGGTGAAGGCTACACCTTC
>.|TRBD1|TRBJ1-1|TRBV29-1
CSVRQGPNTEAFF
TGCAGCGTCCGACAGGGCCCGAACACTGAAGCTTTCTTT
>.|.|TRBJ2-5|TRBV29-1
CSVIGAVQETQYF
TGCAGCGTTATTGGGGCGGTGCAAGAGACCCAGTACTTC
>.|.|TRBJ1-2|TRBV7-2
CASSSTPGWRGDYGYTF
TGTGCCAGCAGCTCCACCCCCGGTTGGAGGGGTGACTATGGCTACACCTTC
>.|.|TRBJ2-2|TRBV2
CASSVIGGTTGELFF
TGTGCCAGCAGTGTTATCGGGGGCACGACCGGGGAGCTGTTTTTT
>.|.|TRBJ1-5|TRBV6-6
CASEDRNSNQPQHF
TGTGCCAGCGAAGACAGAAATAGCAATCAGCCCCAGCATTTT
>.|.|TRBJ2-3|TRBV7-8
CASSTSGTSTDTQYF
TGTGCCAGCAGCACCTCCGGGACTAGCACAGATACGCAGTATTTT
>.|.|TRBJ1-5|TRBV4-1
CASSLGHSNQPQHF
TGCGCCAGCAGTCTTGGGCATAGCAATCAGCCCCAGCATTTT
>.|.|TRBJ1-1|TRBV7-9
CASSLGEGVTEAFF
TGTGCCAGCAGCTTAGGGGAGGGAGTCACTGAAGCTTTCTTT
>.|.|TRBJ2-7|TRBV5-4
CASSLGGESAYEQYF
TGTGCCAGCAGCCTCGGAGGGGAGAGCGCCTACGAGCAGTACTTC
>.|.|TRBJ1-6|TRBV6-5
CASSYWGWGSPLHF
TGTGCCAGCAGTTATTGGGGCTGGGGTTCACCCCTCCACTTT
>.|.|TRBJ1-5|TRBV19
CASSMSREGPNSNQPQHF
TGTGCCAGTAGTATGTCCAGGGAGGGGCCTAATAGCAATCAGCCCCAGCATTTT
>.|TRBD1|TRBJ1-5|TRBV28
CASSLTDRGSNQPQHF
TGTGCCAGCAGCCTGACGGACAGGGGTAGCAATCAGCCCCAGCATTTT
>once|TRBD1|TRBJ2-1|TRBV5-1
CASSWGTVNEQFF
TGCGCCAGCAGCTGGGGGACAGTCAATGAGCAGTTCTTC
>.|.|TRBJ1-4|TRBV30
CAWSVWAGDRLFF
TGTGCTTGGAGTGTATGGGCAGGGGATCGCCTGTTTTTT
>few|.|TRBJ1-4|TRBV4-2
CASSQERGDSNEKLFF
TGTGCCAGCAGCCAAGAAAGGGGGGATTCTAATGAAAAACTGTTTTTT
>.|.|TRBJ1-2|TRBV6-4
CASSDSLGTERSGYTF
TGTGCCAGCAGTGACTCGCTCGGGACGGAGAGGTCGGGCTACACCTTC
>.|TRBD1|TRBJ1-4|TRBV10-3
CAISGDRGNEKLFF
TGTGCCATCAGTGGGGACAGGGGAAACGAAAAACTGTTTTTT
>.|TRBD1|TRBJ1-1|TRBV7-3
CASSLGTGGIEAFF
TGTGCCAGCAGCCTTGGGACAGGGGGCATTGAAGCTTTCTTT
>.|.|TRBJ1-1|TRBV29-1
CSVGPGAAEAFF
TGCAGCGTTGGCCCGGGGGCGGCTGAAGCTTTCTTT
>.|.|TRBJ1-2|TRBV19
CASSGENYGYTF
TGTGCCAGTAGTGGAGAGAACTATGGCTACACCTTC
>.|.|TRBJ1-2|TRBV13
CASSLEDDYGYTF
TGTGCCAGCAGCTTAGAGGACGATTATGGCTACACCTTC
>.|.|TRBJ1-2|TRBV2
CASSRGRGSPGGYGYTF
TGTGCCAGCAGCCGAGGGAGGGGCTCCCCTGGAGGCTATGGCTACACCTTC
>.|.|TRBJ1-2|TRBV10-1
CASSATGIAKTYGYTF
TGCGCCAGCAGTGCAACAGGGATCGCGAAGACCTATGGCTACACCTTC
>.|TRBD1|TRBJ2-7|TRBV7-2
CASSPDPRGSYEQYF
TGTGCCAGCAGCCCCGACCCCAGGGGGTCCTACGAGCAGTACTTC
>once|TRBD2|TRBJ2-2|TRBV9
CASTFLPSGDTGELFF
TGTGCCAGCACCTTCCTCCCTAGCGGAGATACCGGGGAGCTGTTTTTT
>.|TRBD2|TRBJ2-1|TRBV27
CASTQVGLAGEGSYNEQFF
TGTGCCAGCACCCAGGTCGGACTAGCGGGAGAGGGCTCCTACAATGAGCAGTTCTTC
>.|.|TRBJ1-3|TRBV6-5
CASSYRGARGNTIYF
TGTGCCAGCAGTTACCGGGGGGCGAGAGGAAACACCATATATTTT
>.|TRBD1|TRBJ2-3|TRBV29-1
CSVVGQGATDTQYF
TGCAGCGTTGTGGGACAGGGGGCCACAGATACGCAGTATTTT
>.|TRBD1|TRBJ2-2|TRBV18
CASSPIDRVPGELFF
TGTGCCAGCTCACCTATCGACAGGGTCCCCGGGGAGCTGTTTTTT
>.|.|TRBJ2-5|TRBV9
CASSVALGETQYF
TGTGCCAGCAGCGTAGCTCTTGGGGAGACCCAGTACTTC
>once|.|TRBJ2-1|TRBV5-1
CASSAGTNVEQFF
TGCGCCAGCAGCGCCGGGACCAACGTAGAGCAGTTCTTC
>.|.|TRBJ1-2|TRBV9
CASSVGDTLMGYTF
TGTGCCAGCAGCGTAGGGGACACCCTTATGGGCTACACCTTC
>.|.|TRBJ2-2|TRBV5-1
CATQSGATGELFF
TGCGCCACCCAGTCCGGCGCCACCGGGGAGCTGTTTTTT
>.|.|TRBJ1-5|TRBV7-8
CASSSGVGQSNQPQHF
TGTGCCAGCAGCTCCGGAGTTGGTCAGAGCAATCAGCCCCAGCATTTT
>.|TRBD1|TRBJ2-2|TRBV7-2
CASSADRGRVDTGELFF
TGTGCCAGCAGCGCGGACAGGGGGCGCGTGGACACCGGGGAGCTGTTTTTT
>.|TRBD1|TRBJ2-2|TRBV7-6
CASSLGQANTGELFF
TGTGCCAGCAGCTTGGGACAGGCGAACACCGGGGAGCTGTTTTTT
>.|.|TRBJ1-1|TRBV29-1
CSALGDTEAFF
TGCTCTGCCCTGGGGGACACTGAAGCTTTCTTT
>.|TRBD2|TRBJ2-7|TRBV2
CASKTSGSSYEQYF
TGTGCCAGTAAGACTAGCGGGAGCTCCTACGAGCAGTACTTC
>few|.|TRBJ2-7|TRBV4-2
CASSQDVNEQYF
TGTGCCAGCAGCCAAGATGTCAACGAGCAGTACTTC
>.|TRBD1|TRBJ2-5|TRBV5-1
CASSPLDRGRETQYF
TGCGCCAGCAGCCCATTAGACAGGGGGAGAGAGACCCAGTACTTC